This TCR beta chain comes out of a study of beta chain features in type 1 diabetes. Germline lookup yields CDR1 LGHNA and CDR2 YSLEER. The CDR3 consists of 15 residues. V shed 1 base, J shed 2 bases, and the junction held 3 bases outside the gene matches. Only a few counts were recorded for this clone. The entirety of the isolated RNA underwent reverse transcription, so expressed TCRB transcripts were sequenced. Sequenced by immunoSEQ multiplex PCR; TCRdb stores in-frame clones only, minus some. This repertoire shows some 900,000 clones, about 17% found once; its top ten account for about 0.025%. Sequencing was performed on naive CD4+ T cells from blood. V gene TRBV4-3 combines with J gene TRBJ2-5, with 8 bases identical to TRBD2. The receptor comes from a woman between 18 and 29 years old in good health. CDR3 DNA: TGCGCCAGCAGCCAAGTCACGGGAGGGCAAGAGACCCAGTACTTC. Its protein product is CASSQVTGGQETQYF.